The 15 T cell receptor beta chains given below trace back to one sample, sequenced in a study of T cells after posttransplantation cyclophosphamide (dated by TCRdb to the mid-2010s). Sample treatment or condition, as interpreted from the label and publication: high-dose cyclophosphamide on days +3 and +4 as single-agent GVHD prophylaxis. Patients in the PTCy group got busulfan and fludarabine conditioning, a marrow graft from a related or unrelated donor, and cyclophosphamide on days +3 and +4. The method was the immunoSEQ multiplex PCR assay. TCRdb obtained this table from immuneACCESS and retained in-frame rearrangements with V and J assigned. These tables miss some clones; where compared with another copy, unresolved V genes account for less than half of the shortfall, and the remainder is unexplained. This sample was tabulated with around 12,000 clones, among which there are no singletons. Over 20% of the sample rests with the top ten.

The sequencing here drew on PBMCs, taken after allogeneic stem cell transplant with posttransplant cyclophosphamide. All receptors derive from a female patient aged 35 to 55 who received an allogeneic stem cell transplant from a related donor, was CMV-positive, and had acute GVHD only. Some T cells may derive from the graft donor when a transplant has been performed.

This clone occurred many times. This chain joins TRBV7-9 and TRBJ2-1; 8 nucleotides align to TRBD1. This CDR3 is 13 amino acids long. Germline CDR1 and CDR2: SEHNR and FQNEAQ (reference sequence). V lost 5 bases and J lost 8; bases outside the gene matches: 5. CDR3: CASSRQGPYEQFF. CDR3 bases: TGTGCCAGCAGCCGACAGGGGCCATATGAGCAGTTCTTC.

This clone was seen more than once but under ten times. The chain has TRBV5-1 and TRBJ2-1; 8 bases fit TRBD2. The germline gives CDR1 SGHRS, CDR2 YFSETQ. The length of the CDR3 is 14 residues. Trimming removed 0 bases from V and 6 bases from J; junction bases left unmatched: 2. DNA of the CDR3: TGCGCCAGCAGCTTGGATGCGGGGGGCAATGAGCAGTTCTTC. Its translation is CASSLDAGGNEQFF.

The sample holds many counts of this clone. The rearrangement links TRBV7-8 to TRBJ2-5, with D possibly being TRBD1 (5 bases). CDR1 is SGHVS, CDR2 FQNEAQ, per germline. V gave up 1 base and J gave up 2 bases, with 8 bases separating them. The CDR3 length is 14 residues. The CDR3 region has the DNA TGTGCCAGCAGCTTAGGACAGATACAAGAGACCCAGTACTTC. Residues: CASSLGQIQETQYF.

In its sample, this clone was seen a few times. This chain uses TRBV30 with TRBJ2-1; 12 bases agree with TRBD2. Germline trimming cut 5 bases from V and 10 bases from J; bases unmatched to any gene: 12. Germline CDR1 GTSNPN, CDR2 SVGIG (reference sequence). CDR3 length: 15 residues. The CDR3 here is CAWPGLAGDLGEQFF. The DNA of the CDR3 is TGTGCCTGGCCGGGACTAGCGGGTGATCTTGGGGAGCAGTTCTTC.

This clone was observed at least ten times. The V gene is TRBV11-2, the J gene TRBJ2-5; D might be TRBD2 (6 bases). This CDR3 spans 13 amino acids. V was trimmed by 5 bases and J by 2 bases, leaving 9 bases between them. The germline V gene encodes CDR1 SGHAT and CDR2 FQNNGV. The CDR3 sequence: CASSRGLQETQYF. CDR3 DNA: TGTGCCAGCAGCCGGGGACTTCAAGAGACCCAGTACTTC.

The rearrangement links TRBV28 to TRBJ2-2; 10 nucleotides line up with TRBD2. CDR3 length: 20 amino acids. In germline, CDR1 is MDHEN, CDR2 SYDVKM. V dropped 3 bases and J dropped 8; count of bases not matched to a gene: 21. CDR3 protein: CASSFYGSGGAKGRVGELFF. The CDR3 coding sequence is TGTGCCAGCAGTTTTTACGGAAGCGGGGGGGCGAAAGGAAGGGTTGGGGAGCTGTTTTTT.

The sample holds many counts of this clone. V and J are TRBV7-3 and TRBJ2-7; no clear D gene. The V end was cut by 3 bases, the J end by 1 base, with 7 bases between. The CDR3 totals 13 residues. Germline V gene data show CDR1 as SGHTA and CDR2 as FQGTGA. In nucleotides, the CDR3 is TGTGCCAGCAGCTTTACTCCTTCCTACGAGCAGTACTTC. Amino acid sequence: CASSFTPSYEQYF.

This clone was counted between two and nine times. CDR3 nucleotides: TGTGCCAGCAGTTACTCAGGCGGGAGGGTGACAGATACGCAGTATTTT. This sequence encodes CASSYSGGRVTDTQYF. The chain uses TRBV6-5 and TRBJ2-3, with 9 bases identical to TRBD2. The CDR3 is 16 residues long. The germline V gene encodes CDR1 MNHEY and CDR2 SVGAGI. With V trimmed by 0 bases and J by 3 bases, 4 bases remained unmatched.

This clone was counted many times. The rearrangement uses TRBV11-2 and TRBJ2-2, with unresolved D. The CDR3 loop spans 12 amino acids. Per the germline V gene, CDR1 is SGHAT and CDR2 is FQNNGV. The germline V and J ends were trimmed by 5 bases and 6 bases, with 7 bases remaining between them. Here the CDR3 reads CASSLYSGELFF. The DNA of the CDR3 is TGTGCCAGCAGCCTGTACTCCGGGGAGCTGTTTTTT.

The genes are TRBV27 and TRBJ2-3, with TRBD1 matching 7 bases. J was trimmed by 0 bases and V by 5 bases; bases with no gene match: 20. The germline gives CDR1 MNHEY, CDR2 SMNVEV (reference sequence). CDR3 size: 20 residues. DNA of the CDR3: TGTGCCAGCAGTCCAAAATACGATCCACAGGGGATCCTGAGCACAGATACGCAGTATTTT. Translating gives CASSPKYDPQGILSTDTQYF.

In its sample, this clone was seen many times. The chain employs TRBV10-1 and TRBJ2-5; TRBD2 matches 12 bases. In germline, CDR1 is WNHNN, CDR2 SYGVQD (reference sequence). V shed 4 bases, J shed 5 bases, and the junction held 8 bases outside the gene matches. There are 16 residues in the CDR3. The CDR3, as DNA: TGCGCCAGCAGTGGGGGCCCCGGGACTAGCGGGGAGACCCAGTACTTC. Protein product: CASSGGPGTSGETQYF.

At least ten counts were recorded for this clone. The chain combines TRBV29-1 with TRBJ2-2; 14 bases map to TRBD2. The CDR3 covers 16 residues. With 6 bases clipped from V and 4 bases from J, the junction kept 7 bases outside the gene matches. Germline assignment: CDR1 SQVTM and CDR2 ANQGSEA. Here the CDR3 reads CSVGTSGSRVTGELFF. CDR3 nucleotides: TGCAGCGTGGGGACTAGCGGGAGTAGGGTCACCGGGGAGCTGTTTTTT.

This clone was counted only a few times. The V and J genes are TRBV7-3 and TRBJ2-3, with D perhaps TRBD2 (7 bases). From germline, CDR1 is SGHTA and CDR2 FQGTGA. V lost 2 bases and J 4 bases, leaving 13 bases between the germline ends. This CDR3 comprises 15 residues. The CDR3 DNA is TGTGCCAGCAGCTTATATGGGGGGGCTCCAGATACGCAGTATTTT. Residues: CASSLYGGAPDTQYF.

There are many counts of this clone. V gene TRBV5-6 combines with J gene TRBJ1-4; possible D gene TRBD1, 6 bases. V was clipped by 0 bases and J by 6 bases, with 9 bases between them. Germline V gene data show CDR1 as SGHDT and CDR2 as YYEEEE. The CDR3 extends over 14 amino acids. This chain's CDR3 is CASSLAGGDEKLFF. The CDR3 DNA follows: TGTGCCAGCAGCTTGGCTGGGGGCGATGAAAAACTGTTTTTT. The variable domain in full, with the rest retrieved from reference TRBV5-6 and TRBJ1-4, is DAGVTQSPTHLIKTRGQQVTLRCSPKSGHDTVSWYQQALGQGPQFIFQYYEEEERQRGNFPDRFSGHQFPNYSSELNVNALLLGDSALYLCASSLAGGDEKLFFGSGTQLSVL.

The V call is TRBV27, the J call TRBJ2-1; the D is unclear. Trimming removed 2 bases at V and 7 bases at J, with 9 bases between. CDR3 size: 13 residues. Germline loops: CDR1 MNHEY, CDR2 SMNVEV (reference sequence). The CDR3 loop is CASSLRARNEQFF. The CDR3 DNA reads TGTGCCAGCAGTTTAAGAGCTAGAAATGAGCAGTTCTTC.